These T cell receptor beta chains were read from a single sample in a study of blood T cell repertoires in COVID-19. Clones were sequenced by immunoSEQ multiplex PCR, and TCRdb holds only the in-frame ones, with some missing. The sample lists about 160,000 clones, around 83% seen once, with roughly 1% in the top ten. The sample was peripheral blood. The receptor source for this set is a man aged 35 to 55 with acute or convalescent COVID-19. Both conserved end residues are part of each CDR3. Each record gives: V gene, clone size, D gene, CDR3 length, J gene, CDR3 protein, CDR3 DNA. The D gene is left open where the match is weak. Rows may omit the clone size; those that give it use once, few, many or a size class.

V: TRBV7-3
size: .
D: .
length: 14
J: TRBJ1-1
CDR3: CASSRGGIGTEAFF
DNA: TGTGCCAGCAGCCGCGGGGGCATCGGAACTGAAGCTTTCTTT

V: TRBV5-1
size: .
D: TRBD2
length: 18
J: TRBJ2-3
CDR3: CASSSSGLAGSSTDTQYF
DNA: TGCGCCAGCAGCTCCTCGGGACTAGCGGGGAGCAGCACAGATACGCAGTATTTT

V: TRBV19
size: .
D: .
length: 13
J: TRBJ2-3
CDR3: CASMGPNTDTQYF
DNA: TGTGCCAGTATGGGGCCCAACACAGATACGCAGTATTTT

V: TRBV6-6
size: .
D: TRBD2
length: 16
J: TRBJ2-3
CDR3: CASSQTSGGAKDTQYF
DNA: TGTGCCAGCAGTCAAACTAGCGGGGGGGCGAAAGATACGCAGTATTTT

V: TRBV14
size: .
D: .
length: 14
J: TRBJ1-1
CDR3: CASSQVAGYQGAFF
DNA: TGTGCCAGCAGCCAAGTTGCAGGGTATCAGGGAGCTTTCTTT

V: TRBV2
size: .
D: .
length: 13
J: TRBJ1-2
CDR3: CASRIGQNYGYTF
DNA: TGTGCCAGCAGGATCGGACAGAACTATGGCTACACCTTC

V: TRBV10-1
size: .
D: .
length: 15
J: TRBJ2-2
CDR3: CASRRGILSTGELFF
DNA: TGCGCCAGCCGCCGGGGTATTTTGAGCACCGGGGAGCTGTTTTTT

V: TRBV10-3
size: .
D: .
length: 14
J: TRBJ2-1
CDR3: CAISVGRGLDEQFF
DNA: TGTGCCATCAGTGTTGGCAGGGGTCTTGATGAGCAGTTCTTC

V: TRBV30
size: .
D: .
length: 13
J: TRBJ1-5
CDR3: CAWSAQGNQPQHF
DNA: TGTGCCTGGAGTGCACAGGGAAATCAGCCCCAGCATTTT

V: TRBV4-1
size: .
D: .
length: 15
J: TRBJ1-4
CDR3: CASSQVRDQGEKLFF
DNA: TGCGCCAGCAGCCAAGTGAGGGACCAGGGGGAAAAACTGTTTTTT

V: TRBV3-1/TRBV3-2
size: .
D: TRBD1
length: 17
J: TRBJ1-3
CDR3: CASSQDSDRINGNTIYF
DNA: TGTGCCAGCAGCCAAGACTCGGACAGGATCAACGGGAACACCATATATTTT

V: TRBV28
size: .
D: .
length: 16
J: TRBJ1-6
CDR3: CASGSESEAYNSPLHF
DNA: TGTGCCAGCGGATCGGAAAGCGAGGCCTATAATTCACCCCTCCACTTT

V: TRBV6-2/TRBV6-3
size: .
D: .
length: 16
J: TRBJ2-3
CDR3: CASSPPRTENTDTQYF
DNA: TGTGCCAGCAGTCCCCCGCGGACAGAGAACACAGATACGCAGTATTTT

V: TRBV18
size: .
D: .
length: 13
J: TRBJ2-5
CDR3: CASSRQMDETQYF
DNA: TGTGCCAGCTCGCGGCAGATGGATGAGACCCAGTACTTC

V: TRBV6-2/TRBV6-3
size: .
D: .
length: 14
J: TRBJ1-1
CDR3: CASSYITGGTEAFF
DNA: TGTGCCAGCAGTTACATTACCGGGGGCACTGAAGCTTTCTTT

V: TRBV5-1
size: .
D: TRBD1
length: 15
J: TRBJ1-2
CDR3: CASSSNAGTGGGYTF
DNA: TGCGCCAGCAGCTCCAATGCCGGGACAGGGGGTGGCTACACCTTC

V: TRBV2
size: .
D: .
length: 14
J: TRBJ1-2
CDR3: CASSPGRNNYGYTF
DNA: TGTGCCAGCAGTCCTGGGAGGAACAACTATGGCTACACCTTC

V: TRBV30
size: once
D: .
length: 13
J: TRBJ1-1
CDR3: CAWSVSRSTEAFF
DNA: TGTGCCTGGAGTGTAAGTCGGTCGACTGAAGCTTTCTTT

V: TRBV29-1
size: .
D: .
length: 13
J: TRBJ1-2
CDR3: CSVPDLISYGYTF
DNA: TGCAGCGTTCCGGACTTAATCTCCTATGGCTACACCTTC

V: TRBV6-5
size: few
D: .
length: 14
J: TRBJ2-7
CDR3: CASSPIRGTYEQYF
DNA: TGTGCCAGCAGCCCAATCCGGGGGACCTACGAGCAGTACTTC

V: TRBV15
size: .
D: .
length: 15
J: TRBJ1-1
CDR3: CATSRDPAGNTEAFF
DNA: TGTGCCACCAGCAGAGATCCGGCGGGGAACACTGAAGCTTTCTTT

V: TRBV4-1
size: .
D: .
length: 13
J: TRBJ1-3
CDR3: CASSQDPGNTIYF
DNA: TGCGCCAGCAGCCAAGATCCAGGAAACACCATATATTTT

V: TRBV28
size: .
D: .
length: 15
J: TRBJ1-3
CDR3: CASSWAGNSGNTIYF
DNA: TGTGCCAGCAGTTGGGCAGGGAACTCTGGAAACACCATATATTTT

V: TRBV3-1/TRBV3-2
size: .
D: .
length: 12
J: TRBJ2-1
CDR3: CASSQVRNEQFF
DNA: TGTGCCAGCAGCCAAGTCAGGAATGAGCAGTTCTTC

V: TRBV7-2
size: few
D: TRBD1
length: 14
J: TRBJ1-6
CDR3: CASSVARGQSPLHF
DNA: TGTGCCAGCAGCGTCGCCAGGGGGCAATCACCCCTCCACTTT

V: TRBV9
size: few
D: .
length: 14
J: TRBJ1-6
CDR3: CASSSPGDNSPLHF
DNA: TGTGCCAGCAGCTCCCCAGGGGATAATTCACCCCTCCACTTT

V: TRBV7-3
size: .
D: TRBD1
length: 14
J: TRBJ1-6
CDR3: CASSHGQGYSPLHF
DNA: TGTGCCAGCAGCCATGGACAGGGGTATTCACCCCTCCACTTT

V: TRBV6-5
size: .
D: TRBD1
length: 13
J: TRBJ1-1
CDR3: CASSLQGGTEAFF
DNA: TGTGCCAGCAGTCTCCAGGGGGGAACTGAAGCTTTCTTT

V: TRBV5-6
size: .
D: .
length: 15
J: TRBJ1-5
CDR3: CASSLGQRGDQPQHF
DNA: TGTGCCAGCAGCTTGGGACAACGGGGGGATCAGCCCCAGCATTTT

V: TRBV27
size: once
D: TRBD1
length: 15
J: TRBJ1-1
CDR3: CASSGTGLMNTEAFF
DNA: TGTGCCAGCAGCGGGACAGGGCTCATGAACACTGAAGCTTTCTTT

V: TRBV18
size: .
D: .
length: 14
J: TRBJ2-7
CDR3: CASSPPGFSGEQYF
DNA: TGTGCCAGCTCACCACCGGGCTTTAGTGGCGAGCAGTACTTC

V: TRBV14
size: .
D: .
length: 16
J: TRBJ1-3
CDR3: CASSQVKKAGGNTIYF
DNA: TGTGCCAGCAGCCAAGTGAAGAAGGCAGGTGGAAACACCATATATTTT

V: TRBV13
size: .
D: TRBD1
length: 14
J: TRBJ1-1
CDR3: CASSLGQGYTEAFF
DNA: TGTGCCAGCAGCTTAGGACAGGGGTACACTGAAGCTTTCTTT

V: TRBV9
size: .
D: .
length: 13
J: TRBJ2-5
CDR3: CASGGQSQETQYF
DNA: TGTGCCAGCGGAGGACAGTCCCAAGAGACCCAGTACTTC

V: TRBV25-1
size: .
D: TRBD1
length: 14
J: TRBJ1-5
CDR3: CASSARQGSSPQHF
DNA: TGTGCCAGCAGCGCGAGACAGGGGAGCTCGCCCCAGCATTTT

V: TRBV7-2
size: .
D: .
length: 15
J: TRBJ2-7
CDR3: CASSLAAGLPYEQYF
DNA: TGTGCCAGCAGCTTAGCCGCAGGGCTGCCCTACGAGCAGTACTTC

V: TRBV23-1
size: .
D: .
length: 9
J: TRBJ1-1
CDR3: CASTPRAFF
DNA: TGCGCCAGCACCCCCAGAGCTTTCTTT